This TCR beta chain was obtained from a study of radiation and T cells in renal cell carcinoma. Regarding this clone: Its antigen is unknown.

Time point described: blood 4 weeks post-SBRT, at nephrectomy. Treatment described: 15 Gy SBRT to primary tumor, nephrectomy 4 weeks later. Nephrectomy followed 15 Gy stereotactic body radiation by 4 weeks. Clear cell pathology was present in this patient's renal cell carcinoma. Profiled with immunoSEQ multiplex PCR; TCRdb holds only in-frame clones, not every one. The sample includes about 150,000 clones, 86% of them seen just once. General study results and limits: Without pretreatment biopsies, baseline tumor clonotype presence was undetermined.

Germline V gives CDR1 LNHNV, CDR2 YYDKDF (reference sequence). The V gene lost 3 bases and the J gene lost 3 bases, with 8 bases spanning the gap. CDR3 length: 13 residues. Sequencing used blood, obtained from a patient whose treatment included radiotherapy and nephrectomy. This clonotype was sampled from a woman aged 45-65 years with renal cell carcinoma. The chain is built from TRBV15 and TRBJ1-2; D call uncertain. As DNA, the CDR3 is TGTGCCACCAGCAGGGCTGGTGACTATGGCTACACCTTC. It specifies CATSRAGDYGYTF.